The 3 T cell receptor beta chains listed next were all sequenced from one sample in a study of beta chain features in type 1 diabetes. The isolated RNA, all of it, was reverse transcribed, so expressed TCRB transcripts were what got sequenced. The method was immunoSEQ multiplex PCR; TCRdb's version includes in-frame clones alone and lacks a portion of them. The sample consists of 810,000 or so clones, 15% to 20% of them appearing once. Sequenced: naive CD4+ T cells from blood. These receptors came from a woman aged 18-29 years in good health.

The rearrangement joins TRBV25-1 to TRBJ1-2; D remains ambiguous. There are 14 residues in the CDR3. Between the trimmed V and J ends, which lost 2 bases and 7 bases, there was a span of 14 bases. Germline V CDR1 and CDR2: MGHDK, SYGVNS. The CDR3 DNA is TGTGCCAGCAGTGAAAAGTCAGGTTACCGTGGCTACACCTTC. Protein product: CASSEKSGYRGYTF.

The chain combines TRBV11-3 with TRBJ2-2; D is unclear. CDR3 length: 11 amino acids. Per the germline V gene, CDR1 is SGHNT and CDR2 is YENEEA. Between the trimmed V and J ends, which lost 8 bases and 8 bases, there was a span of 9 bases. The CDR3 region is CASGPWGELFF. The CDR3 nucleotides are TGTGCCAGCGGTCCCTGGGGGGAGCTGTTTTTT.

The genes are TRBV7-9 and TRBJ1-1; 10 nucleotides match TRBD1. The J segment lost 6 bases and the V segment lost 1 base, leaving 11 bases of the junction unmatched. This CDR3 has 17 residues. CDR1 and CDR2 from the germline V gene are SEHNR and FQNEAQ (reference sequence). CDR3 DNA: TGTGCCAGCAGCTTAGATCCGGGACAGGGGAATTTCGCTGAAGCTTTCTTT. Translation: CASSLDPGQGNFAEAFF.